Only one count was recorded for the clone carrying this T cell receptor beta chain. Its antigen is undetermined. This entry belongs to a study of T cell repertoires in cytomegalovirus infection. Findings and limits, study-wide: CMV-specific TCR beta clonotypes restricted by HLA-C dominated the ex vivo response. Individuals carrying CMV plus the relevant HLA were identified by cumulative frequency of public TCR beta families.

A single record per CDR3 protein comes from TCRdb applying MiXCR to the reads. The sample contains about 890,000 distinct CDR3 sequences, around 30% of which appear only once. The source is a human donor in good health (CMV status not recorded). Some clones in this sample may be carry-over from other donors' samples. The sequencing used cultured CD8+ T cells from PBMCs, collected from culture after CMV antigen stimulation.

CDR3 DNA sequence: TGCAGCGTGGCGGGACAGGGGCCATACAATGAGCAGTTCTTC. Translation: CSVAGQGPYNEQFF. The chain recombines TRBV29-1 with TRBJ2-1; TRBD1 matches at 10 bases. J lost 4 bases, V lost 6 bases, and 6 bases had no gene match. CDR1 and CDR2 from the germline V gene are SQVTM and ANQGSEA. This CDR3 comprises 14 residues.